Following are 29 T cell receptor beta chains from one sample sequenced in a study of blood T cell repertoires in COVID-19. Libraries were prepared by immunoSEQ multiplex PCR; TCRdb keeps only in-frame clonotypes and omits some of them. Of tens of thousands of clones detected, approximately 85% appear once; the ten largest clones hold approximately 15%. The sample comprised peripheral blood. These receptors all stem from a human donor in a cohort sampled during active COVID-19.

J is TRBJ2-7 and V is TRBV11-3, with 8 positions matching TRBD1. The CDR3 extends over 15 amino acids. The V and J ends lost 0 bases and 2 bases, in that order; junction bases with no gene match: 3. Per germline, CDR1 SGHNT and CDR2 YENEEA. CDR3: CASSLDGTGTYEQYF. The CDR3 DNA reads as TGTGCCAGCAGCTTAGATGGGACAGGAACCTACGAGCAGTACTTC.

The CDR3: CASSIEQGTQPQHF. The CDR3 nucleotides are TGTGCCAGTAGTATAGAACAGGGGACTCAGCCCCAGCATTTT. The J gene is TRBJ1-5, the V gene TRBV19, with 7 bases fitting TRBD1. CDR1 is LNHDA, CDR2 SQIVND, per germline (reference sequence). The CDR3 spans 14 residues. Trimming cost V 0 bases and J 6 bases; bases outside gene matches: 2.

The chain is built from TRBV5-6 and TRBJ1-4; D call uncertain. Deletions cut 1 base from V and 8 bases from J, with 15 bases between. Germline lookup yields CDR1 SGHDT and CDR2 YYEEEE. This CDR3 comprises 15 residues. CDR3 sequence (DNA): TGTGCCAGCAGCTTGCGAACTGGAGGAGAGGAAAAACTGTTTTTT. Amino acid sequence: CASSLRTGGEEKLFF. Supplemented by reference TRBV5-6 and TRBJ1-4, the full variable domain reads DAGVTQSPTHLIKTRGQQVTLRCSPKSGHDTVSWYQQALGQGPQFIFQYYEEEERQRGNFPDRFSGHQFPNYSSELNVNALLLGDSALYLCASSLRTGGEEKLFFGSGTQLSVL.

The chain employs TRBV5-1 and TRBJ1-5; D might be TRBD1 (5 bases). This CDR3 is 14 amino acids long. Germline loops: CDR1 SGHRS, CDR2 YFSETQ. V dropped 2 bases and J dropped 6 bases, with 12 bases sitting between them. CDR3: CASSLSGGSQPQHF. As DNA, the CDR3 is TGCGCCAGCAGCTTATCCGGGGGTAGTCAGCCCCAGCATTTT.

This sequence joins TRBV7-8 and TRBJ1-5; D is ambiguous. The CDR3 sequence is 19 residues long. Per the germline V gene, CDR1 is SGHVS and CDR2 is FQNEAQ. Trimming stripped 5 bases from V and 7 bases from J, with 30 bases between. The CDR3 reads CASSPRLKSRGSGFQPQHF. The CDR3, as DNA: TGTGCCAGCAGCCCGCGATTAAAGTCGCGAGGGTCTGGTTTCCAGCCCCAGCATTTT.

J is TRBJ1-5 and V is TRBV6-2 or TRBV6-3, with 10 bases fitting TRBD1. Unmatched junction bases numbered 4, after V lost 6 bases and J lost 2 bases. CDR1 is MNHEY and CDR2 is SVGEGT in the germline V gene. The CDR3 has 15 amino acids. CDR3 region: CASSQTGGRNQPQHF. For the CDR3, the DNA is TGTGCCAGCAGCCAGACAGGGGGCCGCAATCAGCCCCAGCATTTT.

CDR3 coding DNA: TGCGCCAGCAGCCTAAGTGACACCGGGGAGCTGTTTTTT. This codes for CASSLSDTGELFF. This chain joins TRBV5-1 and TRBJ2-2; D gene ambiguous. V lost 4 bases and J lost 3, with 7 bases in between. Germline CDR1 is SGHRS and CDR2 is YFSETQ. The CDR3 consists of 13 residues.

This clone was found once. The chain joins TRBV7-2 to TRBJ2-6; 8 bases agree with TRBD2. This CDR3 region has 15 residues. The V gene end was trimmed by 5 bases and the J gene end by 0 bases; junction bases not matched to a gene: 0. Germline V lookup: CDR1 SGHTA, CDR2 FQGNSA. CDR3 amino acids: CASSGTSSGANVLTF. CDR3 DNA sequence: TGTGCCAGCAGCGGGACTAGCTCTGGGGCCAACGTCCTGACTTTC.

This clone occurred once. For the CDR3, the DNA is TGTGCCAGCAGCGTAGGGGGGGACTTCTCCTACGAGCAGTACTTC. As protein: CASSVGGDFSYEQYF. The chain joins TRBV7-9 to TRBJ2-7; D may be TRBD2 (7 bases). The CDR3 consists of 15 residues. V was clipped by 5 bases and J by 0 bases, with 14 bases between them. Germline V CDR1 and CDR2: SEHNR, FQNEAQ (reference sequence).

CDR3: CAWIGDSGRYGYTF. The CDR3 region has the DNA TGTGCCTGGATTGGGGACAGTGGAAGGTATGGCTACACCTTC. This chain uses TRBV30 with TRBJ1-2; 7 bases are shared with TRBD1. Germline-derived CDR1 and CDR2 are GTSNPN and SVGIG (reference sequence). V dropped 4 bases and J dropped 5; count of bases not matched to a gene: 10. CDR3 length: 14 residues.

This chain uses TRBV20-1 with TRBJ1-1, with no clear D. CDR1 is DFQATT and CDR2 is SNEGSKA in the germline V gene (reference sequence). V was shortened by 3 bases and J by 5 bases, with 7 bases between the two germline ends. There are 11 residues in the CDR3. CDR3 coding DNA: TGCAGTGCTAGGGGGAGGACTGAAGCTTTCTTT. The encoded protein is CSARGRTEAFF.

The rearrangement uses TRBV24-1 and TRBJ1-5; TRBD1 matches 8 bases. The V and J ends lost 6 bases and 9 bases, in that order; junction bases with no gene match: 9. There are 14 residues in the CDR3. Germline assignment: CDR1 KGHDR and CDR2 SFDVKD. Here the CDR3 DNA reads TGTGCCACCAGTCATACAGGGGGGTCTGTGCCCCAGCATTTT. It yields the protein CATSHTGGSVPQHF.

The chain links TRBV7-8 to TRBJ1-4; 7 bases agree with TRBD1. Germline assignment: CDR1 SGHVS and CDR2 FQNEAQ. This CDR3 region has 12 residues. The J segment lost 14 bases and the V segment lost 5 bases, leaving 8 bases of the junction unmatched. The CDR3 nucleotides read TGTGCCAGCAGCCCCGACAGGGTTCTGCTGTTTTTT. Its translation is CASSPDRVLLFF.

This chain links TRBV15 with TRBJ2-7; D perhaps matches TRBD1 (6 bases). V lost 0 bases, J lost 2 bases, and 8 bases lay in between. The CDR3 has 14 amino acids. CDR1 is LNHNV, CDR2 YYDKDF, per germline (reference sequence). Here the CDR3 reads CATSRDGQTYEQYF. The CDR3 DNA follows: TGTGCCACCAGCAGAGACGGACAGACCTACGAGCAGTACTTC.

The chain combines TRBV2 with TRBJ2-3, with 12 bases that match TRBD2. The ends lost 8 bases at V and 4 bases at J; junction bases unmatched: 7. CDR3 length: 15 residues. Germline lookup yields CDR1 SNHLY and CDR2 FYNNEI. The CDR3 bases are TGTGCCAGCCTTAGACTAGCGGGAGTCTCAGATACGCAGTATTTT. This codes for CASLRLAGVSDTQYF.

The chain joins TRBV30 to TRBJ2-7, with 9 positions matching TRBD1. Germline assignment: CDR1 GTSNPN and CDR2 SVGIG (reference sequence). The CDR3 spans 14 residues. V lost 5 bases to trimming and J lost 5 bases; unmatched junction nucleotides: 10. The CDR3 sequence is CAWYRGRSSNEQYF. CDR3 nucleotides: TGTGCCTGGTACAGGGGGCGGAGTAGCAACGAGCAGTACTTC.

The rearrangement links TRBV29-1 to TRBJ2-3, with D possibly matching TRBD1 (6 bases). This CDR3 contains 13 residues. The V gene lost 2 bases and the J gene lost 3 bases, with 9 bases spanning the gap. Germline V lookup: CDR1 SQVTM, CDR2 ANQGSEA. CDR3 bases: TGCAGCGTTGAATGGCAGGGGACAGATACGCAGTATTTT. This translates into CSVEWQGTDTQYF.

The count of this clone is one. CDR3 loop: CASSSYVNRGGYGYTF. CDR3 sequence (DNA): TGTGCCAGCAGTTCTTATGTAAACAGGGGTGGCTATGGCTACACCTTC. The chain recombines TRBV7-2 with TRBJ1-2; 7 bases fit TRBD1. The ends lost 6 bases at V and 4 bases at J; junction bases unmatched: 14. This CDR3 is 16 amino acids long. CDR1 and CDR2 from the germline V gene are SGHTA and FQGNSA.

CDR3 nucleotides: TGTGCCAGCAGCCAACTCAACACTGAAGCTTTCTTT. Residues: CASSQLNTEAFF. The chain combines TRBV4-2 with TRBJ1-1; D gene ambiguous. This CDR3 region has 12 residues. Germline loops: CDR1 LGHNA, CDR2 YNFKEQ. Trimming cost V 2 bases and J 2 bases, with 3 bases left between them.

The CDR3 sequence: CASSLWDRGYHEQYF. CDR3 bases: TGTGCCAGCAGCTTATGGGACAGGGGGTACCACGAGCAGTACTTC. V usage is TRBV7-2 and J usage is TRBJ2-7, with 11 bases lining up with TRBD1. J gave up 5 bases and V 2 bases, and 5 bases lay outside the gene matches. The length of the CDR3 is 15 residues. CDR1 and CDR2 from the germline V gene are SGHTA and FQGNSA.

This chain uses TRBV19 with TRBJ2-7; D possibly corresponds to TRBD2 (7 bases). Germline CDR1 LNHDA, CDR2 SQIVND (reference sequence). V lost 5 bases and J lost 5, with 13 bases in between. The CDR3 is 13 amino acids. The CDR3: CASSDGGPNEQYF. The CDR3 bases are TGTGCCAGTAGTGACGGGGGGCCCAACGAGCAGTACTTC.

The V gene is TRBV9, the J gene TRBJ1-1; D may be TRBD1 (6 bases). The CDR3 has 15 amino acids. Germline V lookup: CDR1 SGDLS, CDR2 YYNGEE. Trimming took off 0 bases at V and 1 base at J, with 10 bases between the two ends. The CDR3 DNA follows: TGTGCCAGCAGCGTAGATGGACAGCCGAACACTGAAGCTTTCTTT. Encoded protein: CASSVDGQPNTEAFF.

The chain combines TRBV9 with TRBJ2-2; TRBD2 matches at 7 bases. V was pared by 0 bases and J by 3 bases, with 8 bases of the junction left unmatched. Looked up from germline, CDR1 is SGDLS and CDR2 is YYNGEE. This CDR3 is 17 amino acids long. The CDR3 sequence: CASSVERGKKYTGELFF. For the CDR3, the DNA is TGTGCCAGCAGCGTAGAGCGGGGCAAGAAGTACACCGGGGAGCTGTTTTTT.

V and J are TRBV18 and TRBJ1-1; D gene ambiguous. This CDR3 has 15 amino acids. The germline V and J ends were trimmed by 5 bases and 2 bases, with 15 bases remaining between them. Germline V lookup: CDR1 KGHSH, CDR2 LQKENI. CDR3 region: CASSDSHGSNTEAFF. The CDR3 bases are TGTGCCAGCTCAGACTCCCACGGATCTAACACTGAAGCTTTCTTT.

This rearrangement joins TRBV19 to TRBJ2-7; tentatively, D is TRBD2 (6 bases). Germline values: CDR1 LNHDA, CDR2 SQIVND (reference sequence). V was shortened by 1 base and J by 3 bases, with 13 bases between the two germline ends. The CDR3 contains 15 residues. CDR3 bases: TGTGCCAGTAGTATAGGGGGGGACGCATACTACGAGCAGTACTTC. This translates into CASSIGGDAYYEQYF.

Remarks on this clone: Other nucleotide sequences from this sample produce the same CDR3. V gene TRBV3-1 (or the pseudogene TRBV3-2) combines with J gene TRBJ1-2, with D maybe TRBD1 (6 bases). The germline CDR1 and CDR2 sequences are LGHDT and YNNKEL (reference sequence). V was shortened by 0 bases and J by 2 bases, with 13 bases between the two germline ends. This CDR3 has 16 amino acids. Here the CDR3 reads CASSQDPGQPNYGYTF. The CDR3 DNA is TGTGCCAGCAGCCAAGATCCAGGACAGCCAAACTATGGCTACACCTTC.

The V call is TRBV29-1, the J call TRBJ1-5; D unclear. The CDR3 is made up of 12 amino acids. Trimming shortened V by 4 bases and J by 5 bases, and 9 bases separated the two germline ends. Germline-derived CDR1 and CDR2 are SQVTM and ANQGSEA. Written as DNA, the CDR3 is TGCAGCGTTGGCGCGAGGGATCAGCCCCAGCATTTT. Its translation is CSVGARDQPQHF.

The CDR3 sequence: CASSPQGEESPLHF. The CDR3 DNA follows: TGTGCCAGTAGTCCCCAGGGTGAGGAATCACCCCTCCACTTT. The chain combines TRBV19 with TRBJ1-6, with D perhaps TRBD1 (5 bases). The V gene's germline CDR1 is LNHDA and CDR2 SQIVND (reference sequence). The CDR3 is made up of 14 amino acids. V lost 5 bases and J 10 bases, leaving 15 bases between the germline ends.

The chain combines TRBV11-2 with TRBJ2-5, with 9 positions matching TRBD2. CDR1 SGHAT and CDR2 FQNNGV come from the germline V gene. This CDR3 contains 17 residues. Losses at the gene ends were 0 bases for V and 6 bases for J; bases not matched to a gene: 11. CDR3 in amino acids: CASSLERAGGPQKTQYF. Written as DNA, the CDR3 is TGTGCCAGCAGCTTAGAAAGAGCGGGAGGCCCCCAGAAGACCCAGTACTTC. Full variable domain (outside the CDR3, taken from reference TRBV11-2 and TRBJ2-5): EAGVAQSPRYKIIEKRQSVAFWCNPISGHATLYWYQQILGQGPKLLIQFQNNGVVDDSQLPKDRFSAERLKGVDSTLKIQPAKLEDSAVYLCASSLERAGGPQKTQYFGPGTRLLVL.